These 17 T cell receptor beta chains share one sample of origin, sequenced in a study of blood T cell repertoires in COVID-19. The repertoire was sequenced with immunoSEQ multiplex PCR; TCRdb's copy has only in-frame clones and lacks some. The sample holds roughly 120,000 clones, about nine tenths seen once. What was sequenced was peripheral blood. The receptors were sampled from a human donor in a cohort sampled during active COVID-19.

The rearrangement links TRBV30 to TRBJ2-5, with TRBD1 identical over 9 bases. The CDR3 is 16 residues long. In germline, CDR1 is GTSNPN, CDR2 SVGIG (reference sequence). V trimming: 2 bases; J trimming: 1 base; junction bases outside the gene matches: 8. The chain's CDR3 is CAWSPRDRAPQETQYF. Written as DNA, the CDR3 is TGTGCCTGGAGTCCCCGGGACAGGGCCCCCCAAGAGACCCAGTACTTC.

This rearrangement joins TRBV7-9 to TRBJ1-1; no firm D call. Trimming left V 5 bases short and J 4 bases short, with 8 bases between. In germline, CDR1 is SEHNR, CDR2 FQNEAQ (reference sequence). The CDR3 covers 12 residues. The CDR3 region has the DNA TGTGCCAGCAGCCCCTCTCGCACTGAAGCTTTCTTT. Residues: CASSPSRTEAFF.

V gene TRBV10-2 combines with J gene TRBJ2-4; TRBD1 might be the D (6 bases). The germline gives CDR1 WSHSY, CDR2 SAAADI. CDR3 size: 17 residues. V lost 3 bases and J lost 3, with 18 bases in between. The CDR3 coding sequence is TGCGCCAGCAGTGAAGGGACAAATTGGAGAGGCAAAAACATTCAGTACTTC. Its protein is CASSEGTNWRGKNIQYF.

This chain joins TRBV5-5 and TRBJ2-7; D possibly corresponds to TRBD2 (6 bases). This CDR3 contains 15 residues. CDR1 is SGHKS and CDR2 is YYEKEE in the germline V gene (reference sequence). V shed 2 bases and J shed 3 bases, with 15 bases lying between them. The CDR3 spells CASSFNRDSNYEQYF. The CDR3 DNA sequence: TGTGCCAGCAGCTTCAACCGGGACTCAAACTACGAGCAGTACTTC.

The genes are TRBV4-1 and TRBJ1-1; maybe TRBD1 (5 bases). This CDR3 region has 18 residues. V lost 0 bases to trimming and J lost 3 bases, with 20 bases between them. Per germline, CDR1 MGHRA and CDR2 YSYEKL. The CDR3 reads CASSQDRPGGYEDTEAFF. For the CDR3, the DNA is TGCGCCAGCAGCCAAGATCGTCCGGGGGGTTATGAGGACACTGAAGCTTTCTTT.

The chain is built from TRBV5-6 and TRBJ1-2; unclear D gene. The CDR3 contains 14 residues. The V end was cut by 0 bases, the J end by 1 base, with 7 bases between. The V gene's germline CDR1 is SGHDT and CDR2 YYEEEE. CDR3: CASSLVYLNYGYTF. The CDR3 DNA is TGTGCCAGCAGCTTGGTCTACCTTAACTATGGCTACACCTTC.

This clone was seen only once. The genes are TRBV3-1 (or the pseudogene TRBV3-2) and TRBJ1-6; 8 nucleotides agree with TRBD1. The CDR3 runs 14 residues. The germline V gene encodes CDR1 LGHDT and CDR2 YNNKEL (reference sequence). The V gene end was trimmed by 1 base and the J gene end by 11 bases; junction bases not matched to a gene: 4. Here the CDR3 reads CASSQGTGTAPLHF. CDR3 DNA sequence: TGTGCCAGCAGCCAAGGGACAGGGACGGCACCCCTCCACTTT.

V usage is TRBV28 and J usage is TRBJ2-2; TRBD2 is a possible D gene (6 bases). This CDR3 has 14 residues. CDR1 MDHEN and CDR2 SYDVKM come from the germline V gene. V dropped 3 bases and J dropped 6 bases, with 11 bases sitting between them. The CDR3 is CASSLSWRAGELFF. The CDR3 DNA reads TGTGCCAGCAGTTTGTCATGGAGGGCCGGGGAGCTGTTTTTT.

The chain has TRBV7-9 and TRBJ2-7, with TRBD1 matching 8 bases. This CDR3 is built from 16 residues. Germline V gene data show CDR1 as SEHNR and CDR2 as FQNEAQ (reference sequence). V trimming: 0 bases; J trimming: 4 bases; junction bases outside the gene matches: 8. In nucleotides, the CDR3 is TGTGCCAGCAGCTTAGCGGTTGCAGGACAGGGTTACGAGCAGTACTTC. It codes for CASSLAVAGQGYEQYF. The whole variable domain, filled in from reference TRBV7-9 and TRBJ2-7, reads DTGVSQNPRHKITKRGQNVTFRCDPISEHNRLYWYRQTLGQGPEFLTYFQNEAQLEKSRLLSDRFSAERPKGSFSTLEIQRTEQGDSAMYLCASSLAVAGQGYEQYFGPGTRLTVT.

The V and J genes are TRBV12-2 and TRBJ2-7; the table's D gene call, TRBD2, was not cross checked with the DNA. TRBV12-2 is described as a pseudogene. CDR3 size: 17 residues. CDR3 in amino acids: CASRPSGGASGSYEQYF. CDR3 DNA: TGTGCAAGTCGCCCTAGCGGGGGGGCCAGTGGAAGTTACGAGCAGTACTTC.

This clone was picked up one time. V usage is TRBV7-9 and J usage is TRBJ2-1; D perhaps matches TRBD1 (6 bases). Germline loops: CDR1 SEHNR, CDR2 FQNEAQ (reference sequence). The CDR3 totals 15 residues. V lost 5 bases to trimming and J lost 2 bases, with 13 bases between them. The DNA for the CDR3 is TGTGCCAGCAGCCCCCTCCGGGACACCTACAATGAGCAGTTCTTC. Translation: CASSPLRDTYNEQFF.

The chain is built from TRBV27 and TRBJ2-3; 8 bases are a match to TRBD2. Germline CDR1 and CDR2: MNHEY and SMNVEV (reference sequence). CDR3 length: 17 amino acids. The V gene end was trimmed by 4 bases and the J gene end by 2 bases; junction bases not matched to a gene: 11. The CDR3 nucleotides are TGTGCCAGCAGTTACCAGGGGACTAGGGGGACCACAGATACGCAGTATTTT. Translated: CASSYQGTRGTTDTQYF.

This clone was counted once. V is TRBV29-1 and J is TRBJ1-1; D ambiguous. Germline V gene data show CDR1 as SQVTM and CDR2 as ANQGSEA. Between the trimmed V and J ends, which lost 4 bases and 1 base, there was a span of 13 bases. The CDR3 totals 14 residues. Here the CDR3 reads CSVVGPGTNTEAFF. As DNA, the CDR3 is TGCAGCGTTGTGGGCCCGGGAACGAACACTGAAGCTTTCTTT.

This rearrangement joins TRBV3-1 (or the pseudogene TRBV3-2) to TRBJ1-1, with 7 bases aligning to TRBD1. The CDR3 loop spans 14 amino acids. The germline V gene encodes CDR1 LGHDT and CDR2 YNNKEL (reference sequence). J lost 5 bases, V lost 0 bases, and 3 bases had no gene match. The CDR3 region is CASSQEQGETEAFF. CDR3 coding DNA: TGTGCCAGCAGCCAAGAGCAGGGGGAAACTGAAGCTTTCTTT.

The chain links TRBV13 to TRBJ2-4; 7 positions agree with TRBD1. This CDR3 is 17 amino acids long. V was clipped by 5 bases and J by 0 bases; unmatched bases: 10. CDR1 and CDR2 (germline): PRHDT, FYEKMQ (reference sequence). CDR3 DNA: TGTGCCAGCAGCCGGGGCCGGGACAGTGTAGCCAAAAACATTCAGTACTTC. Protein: CASSRGRDSVAKNIQYF.

CDR3 amino acids: CSVEDRGSEAFF. CDR3 coding DNA: TGCAGCGTTGAGGATCGAGGGTCTGAAGCTTTCTTT. The rearrangement uses TRBV29-1 and TRBJ1-1; D unresolved. The ends were cut back, 3 bases at V and 6 bases at J, with 11 bases in the middle. Germline V gives CDR1 SQVTM, CDR2 ANQGSEA. The CDR3 has 12 residues. Variable domain in full (rest from reference TRBV29-1 and TRBJ1-1): SAVISQKPSRDICQRGTSLTIQCQVDSQVTMMFWYRQQPGQSLTLIATANQGSEATYESGFVIDKFPISRPNLTFSTLTVSNMSPEDSSIYLCSVEDRGSEAFFGQGTRLTVV.

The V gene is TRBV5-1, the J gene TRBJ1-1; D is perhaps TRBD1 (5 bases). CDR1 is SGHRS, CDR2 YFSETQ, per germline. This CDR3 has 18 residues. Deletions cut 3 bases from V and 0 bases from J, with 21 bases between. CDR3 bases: TGCGCCAGCAGCTCGGGACTCGGGAGTCGGAGGGTGAACACTGAAGCTTTCTTT. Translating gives CASSSGLGSRRVNTEAFF.